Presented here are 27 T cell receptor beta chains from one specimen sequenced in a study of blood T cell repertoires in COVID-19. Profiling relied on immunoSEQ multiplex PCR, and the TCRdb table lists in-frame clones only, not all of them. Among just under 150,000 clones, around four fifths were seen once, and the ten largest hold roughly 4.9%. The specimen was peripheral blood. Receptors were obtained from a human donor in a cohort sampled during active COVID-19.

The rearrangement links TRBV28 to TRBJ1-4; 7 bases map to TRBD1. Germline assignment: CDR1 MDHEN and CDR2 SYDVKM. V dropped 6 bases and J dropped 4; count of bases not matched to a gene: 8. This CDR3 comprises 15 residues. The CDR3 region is CASRERDRLNEKLFF. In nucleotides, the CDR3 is TGTGCCAGCAGGGAAAGGGACAGACTTAATGAAAAACTGTTTTTT.

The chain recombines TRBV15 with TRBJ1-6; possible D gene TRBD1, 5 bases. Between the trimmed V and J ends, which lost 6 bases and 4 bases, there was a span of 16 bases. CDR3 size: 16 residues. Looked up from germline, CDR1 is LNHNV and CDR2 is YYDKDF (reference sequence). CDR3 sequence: CATSPTGAGYNSPLHF. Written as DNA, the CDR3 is TGTGCCACCAGTCCCACAGGTGCGGGGTATAATTCACCCCTCCACTTT.

The CDR3 DNA sequence: TGTGCCAGCAGCTTGGATGGGACTAGCGGGAGGGGAGACGAGCAGTACGTC. It is translated as CASSLDGTSGRGDEQYV. The rearrangement links TRBV5-6 to TRBJ2-7; 16 bases align to TRBD2. CDR3 length: 17 amino acids. CDR1 is SGHDT, CDR2 YYEEEE, per germline. Losses at the gene ends were 0 bases for V and 5 bases for J; bases not matched to a gene: 5.

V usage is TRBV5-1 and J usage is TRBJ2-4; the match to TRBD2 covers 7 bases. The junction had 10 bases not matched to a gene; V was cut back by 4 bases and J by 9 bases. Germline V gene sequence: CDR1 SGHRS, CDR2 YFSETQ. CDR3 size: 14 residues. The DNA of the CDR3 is TGCGCCAGCAGCGGAGAGACGCGGGGGAGCATTCAGTACTTC. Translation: CASSGETRGSIQYF. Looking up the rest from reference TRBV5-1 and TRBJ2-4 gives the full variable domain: KAGVTQTPRYLIKTRGQQVTLSCSPISGHRSVSWYQQTPGQGLQFLFEYFSETQRNKGNFPGRFSGRQFSNSRSEMNVSTLELGDSALYLCASSGETRGSIQYFGAGTRLSVL.

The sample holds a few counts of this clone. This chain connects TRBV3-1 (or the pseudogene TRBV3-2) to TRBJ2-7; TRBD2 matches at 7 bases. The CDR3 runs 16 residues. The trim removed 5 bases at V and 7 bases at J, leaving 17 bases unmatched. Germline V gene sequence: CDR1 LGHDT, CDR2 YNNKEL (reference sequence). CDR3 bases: TGTGCCAGCAGCTCGGGTAGGGACTATGGACCGGAAGAGCAGTACTTC. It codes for CASSSGRDYGPEEQYF.

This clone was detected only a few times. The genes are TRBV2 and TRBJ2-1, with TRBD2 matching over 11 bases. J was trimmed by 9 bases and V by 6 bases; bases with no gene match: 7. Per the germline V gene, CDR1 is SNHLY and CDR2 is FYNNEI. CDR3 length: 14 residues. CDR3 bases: TGTGCCAGCAGATCCGATAGCGGGAGGGGTGAGCAGTTCTTC. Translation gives CASRSDSGRGEQFF.

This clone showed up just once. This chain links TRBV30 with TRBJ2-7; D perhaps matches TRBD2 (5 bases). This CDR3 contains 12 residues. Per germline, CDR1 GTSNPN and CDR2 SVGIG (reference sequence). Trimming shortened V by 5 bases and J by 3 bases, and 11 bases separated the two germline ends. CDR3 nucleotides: TGTGCCTGGGGTGGCAGCGGCTACGAGCAGTACTTC. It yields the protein CAWGGSGYEQYF.

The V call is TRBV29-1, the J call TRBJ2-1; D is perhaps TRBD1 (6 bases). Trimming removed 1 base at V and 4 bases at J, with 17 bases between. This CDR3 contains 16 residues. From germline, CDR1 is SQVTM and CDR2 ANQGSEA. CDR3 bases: TGCAGCGTTGAAGGGGTGAACAGGGAACCTTACAATGAGCAGTTCTTC. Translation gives CSVEGVNREPYNEQFF.

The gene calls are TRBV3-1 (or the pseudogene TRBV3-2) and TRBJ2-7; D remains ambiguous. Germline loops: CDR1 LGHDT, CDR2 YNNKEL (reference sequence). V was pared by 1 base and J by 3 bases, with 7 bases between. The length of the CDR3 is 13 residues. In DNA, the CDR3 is TGTGCCAGCAGCCAAGCCAGTATCTACGAGCAGTACTTC. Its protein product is CASSQASIYEQYF.

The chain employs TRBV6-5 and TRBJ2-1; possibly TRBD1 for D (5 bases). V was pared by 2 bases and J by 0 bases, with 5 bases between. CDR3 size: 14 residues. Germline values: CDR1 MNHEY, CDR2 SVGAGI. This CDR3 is CASSYGHSYNEQFF. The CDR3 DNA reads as TGTGCCAGCAGTTACGGACACTCCTACAATGAGCAGTTCTTC.

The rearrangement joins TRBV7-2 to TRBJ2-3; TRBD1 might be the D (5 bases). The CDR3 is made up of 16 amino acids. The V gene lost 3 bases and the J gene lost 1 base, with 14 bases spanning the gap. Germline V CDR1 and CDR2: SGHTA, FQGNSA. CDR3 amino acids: CASSFGWGGRTDTQYF. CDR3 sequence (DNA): TGTGCCAGCAGCTTCGGCTGGGGCGGTCGCACAGATACGCAGTATTTT. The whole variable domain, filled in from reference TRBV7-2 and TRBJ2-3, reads GAGVSQSPSNKVTEKGKDVELRCDPISGHTALYWYRQSLGQGLEFLIYFQGNSAPDKSGLPSDRFSAERTGGSVSTLTIQRTQQEDSAVYLCASSFGWGGRTDTQYFGPGTRLTVL.

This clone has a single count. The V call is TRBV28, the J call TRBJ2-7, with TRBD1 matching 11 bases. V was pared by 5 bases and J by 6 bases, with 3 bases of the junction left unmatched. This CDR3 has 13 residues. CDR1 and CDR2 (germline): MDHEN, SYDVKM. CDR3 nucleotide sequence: TGTGCCAGCAGTCTCGGACAGGGGGCCGAGCAGTACTTC. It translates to CASSLGQGAEQYF.

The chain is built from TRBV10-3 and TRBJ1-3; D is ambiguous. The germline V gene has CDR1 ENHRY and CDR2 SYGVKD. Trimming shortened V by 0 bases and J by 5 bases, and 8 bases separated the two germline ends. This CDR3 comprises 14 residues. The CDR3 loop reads CAISESRGRNTIYF. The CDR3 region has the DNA TGTGCCATCAGTGAGTCACGGGGTAGAAACACCATATATTTT.

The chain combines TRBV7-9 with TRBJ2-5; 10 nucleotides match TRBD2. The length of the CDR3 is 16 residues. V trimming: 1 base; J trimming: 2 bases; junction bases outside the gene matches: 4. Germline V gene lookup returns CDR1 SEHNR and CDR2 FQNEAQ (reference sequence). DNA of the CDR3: TGTGCCAGCAGCTTAGGGCTAGCGGGGGCACAAGAGACCCAGTACTTC. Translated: CASSLGLAGAQETQYF.

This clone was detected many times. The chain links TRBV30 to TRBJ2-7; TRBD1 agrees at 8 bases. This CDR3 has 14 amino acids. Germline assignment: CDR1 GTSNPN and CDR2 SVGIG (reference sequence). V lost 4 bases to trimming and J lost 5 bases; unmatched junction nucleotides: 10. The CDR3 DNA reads TGTGCCTGGAAAGTGGGCAGGGGGCTTGACGAGCAGTACTTC. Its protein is CAWKVGRGLDEQYF.

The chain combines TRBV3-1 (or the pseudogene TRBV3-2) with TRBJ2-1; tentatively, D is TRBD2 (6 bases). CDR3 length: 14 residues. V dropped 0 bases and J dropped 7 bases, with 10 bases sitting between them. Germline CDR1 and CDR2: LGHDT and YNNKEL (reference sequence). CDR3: CASSQETSMNEQFF. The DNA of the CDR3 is TGTGCCAGCAGCCAAGAAACTAGCATGAATGAGCAGTTCTTC.

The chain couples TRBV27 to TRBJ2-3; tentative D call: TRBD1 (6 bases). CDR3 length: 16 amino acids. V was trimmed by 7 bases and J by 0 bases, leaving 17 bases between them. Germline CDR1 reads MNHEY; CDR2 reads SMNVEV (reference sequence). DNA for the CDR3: TGTGCCAGCACCACAACACAGGGTATCAGCACAGATACGCAGTATTTT. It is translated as CASTTTQGISTDTQYF.

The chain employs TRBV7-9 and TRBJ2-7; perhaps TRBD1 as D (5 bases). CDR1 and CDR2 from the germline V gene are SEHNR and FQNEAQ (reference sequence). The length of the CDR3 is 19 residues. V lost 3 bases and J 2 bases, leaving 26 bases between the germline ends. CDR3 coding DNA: TGTGCCAGCAGCTTTGTCCGGGCAGGGATTAACACCGACCCCTACGAGCAGTACTTC. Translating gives CASSFVRAGINTDPYEQYF.

For the CDR3, the DNA is TGTGCCAGCAGCATCCTAGTATCGGCCCCCCATGAGCAGTTCTTC. As protein: CASSILVSAPHEQFF. The chain employs TRBV7-8 and TRBJ2-1; unclear D gene. The CDR3 runs 15 residues. Trimming shortened V by 5 bases and J by 8 bases, and 19 bases separated the two germline ends. Germline V CDR1 and CDR2: SGHVS, FQNEAQ.

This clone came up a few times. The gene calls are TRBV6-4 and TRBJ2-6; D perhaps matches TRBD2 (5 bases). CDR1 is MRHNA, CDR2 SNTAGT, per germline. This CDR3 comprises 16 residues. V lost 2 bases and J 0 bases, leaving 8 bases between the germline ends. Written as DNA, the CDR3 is TGTGCCAGCAGTGACAGCGGACTCTCTGGGGCCAACGTCCTGACTTTC. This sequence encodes CASSDSGLSGANVLTF.

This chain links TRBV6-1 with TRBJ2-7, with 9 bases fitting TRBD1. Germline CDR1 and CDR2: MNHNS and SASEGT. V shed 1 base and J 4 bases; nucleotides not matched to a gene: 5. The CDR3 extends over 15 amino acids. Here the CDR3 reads CASSEGDRAIYEQYF. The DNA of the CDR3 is TGTGCCAGCAGTGAAGGGGACAGGGCTATATACGAGCAGTACTTC.

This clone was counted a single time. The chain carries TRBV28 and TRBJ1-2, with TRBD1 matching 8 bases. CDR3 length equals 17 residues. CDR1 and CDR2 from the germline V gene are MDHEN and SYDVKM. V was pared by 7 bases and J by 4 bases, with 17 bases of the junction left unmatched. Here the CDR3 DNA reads TGTGCCAGCACCTCCCGACAGGGGAGTGGGGAGGGCTATGGCTACACCTTC. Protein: CASTSRQGSGEGYGYTF.

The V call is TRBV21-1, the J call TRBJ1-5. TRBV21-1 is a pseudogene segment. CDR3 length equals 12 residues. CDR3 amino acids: CASSSVHQPQHF. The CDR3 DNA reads TGTGCCAGCAGCTCCGTTCATCAGCCCCAGCATTTT.

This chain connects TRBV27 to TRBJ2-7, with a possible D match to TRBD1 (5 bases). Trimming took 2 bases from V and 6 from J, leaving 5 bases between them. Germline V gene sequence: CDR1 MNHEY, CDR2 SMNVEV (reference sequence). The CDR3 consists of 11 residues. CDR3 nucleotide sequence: TGTGCCAGCAGTTTACAGGGCGAGCAGTACGTC. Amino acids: CASSLQGEQYV.

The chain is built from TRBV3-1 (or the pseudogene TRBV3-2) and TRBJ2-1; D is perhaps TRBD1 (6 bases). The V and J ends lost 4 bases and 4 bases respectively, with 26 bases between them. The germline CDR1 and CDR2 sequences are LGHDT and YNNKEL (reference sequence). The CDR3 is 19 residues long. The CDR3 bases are TGTGCCAGCAGCCCGTACAGGGAAAATAGGGGCCTCGAGTACAATGAGCAGTTCTTC. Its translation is CASSPYRENRGLEYNEQFF.

This chain's CDR3 is CASSGTGATGELFF. The CDR3 DNA follows: TGCGCCAGCAGCGGAACAGGGGCGACCGGGGAGCTGTTTTTT. This rearrangement joins TRBV5-1 to TRBJ2-2; 7 bases are a match to TRBD1. The trim removed 4 bases at V and 5 bases at J, leaving 5 bases unmatched. In germline, CDR1 is SGHRS, CDR2 YFSETQ. CDR3 length: 14 residues. The full variable domain, completed using reference TRBV5-1 and TRBJ2-2, is KAGVTQTPRYLIKTRGQQVTLSCSPISGHRSVSWYQQTPGQGLQFLFEYFSETQRNKGNFPGRFSGRQFSNSRSEMNVSTLELGDSALYLCASSGTGATGELFFGEGSRLTVL.

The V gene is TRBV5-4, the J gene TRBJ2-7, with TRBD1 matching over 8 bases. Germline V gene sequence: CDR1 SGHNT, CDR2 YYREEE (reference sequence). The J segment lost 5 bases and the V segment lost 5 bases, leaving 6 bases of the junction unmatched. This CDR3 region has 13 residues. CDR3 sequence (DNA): TGTGCCAGCAGTAGGACAGGGTCTAACGAGCAGTACGTC. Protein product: CASSRTGSNEQYV.